A selection of T cell receptor beta chains follows, all from one sample in a study of cytomegalovirus exposure and HLA in healthy donors. Clones were read by immunoSEQ multiplex PCR, and TCRdb kept only the in-frame ones, dropping some. This table has some 200,000 clones, 62% appearing once. Sequenced: PBMCs. These receptors came from a man in his forties or fifties in good health and CMV-seronegative. Each CDR3 is given with its conserved first and last residue. A D gene is named only where the DNA matches it firmly. For some rows the clone size is stated as once, few or many, or as a class when expanded; others skip it.

TRBD1	.	TRBV5-1	TRBJ2-5	TGCGCCAGCAGCCCGGGACAGATCCAAGAGACCCAGTACTTC	CASSPGQIQETQYF
TRBD1	.	TRBV13	TRBJ1-2	TGTGCCAGCGGCGACCTACAGGGGGAAAGAAACTATGGCTACACCTTC	CASGDLQGERNYGYTF
.	.	TRBV9	TRBJ1-4	TGTGCCAGCAGCGTAGACCCCTTGGCGGCGCAAAATGAAAAACTGTTTTTT	CASSVDPLAAQNEKLFF
.	.	TRBV18	TRBJ2-3	TGTGCCAGCTCACTCGCGGGGGCCCAAGGAGATACGCAGTATTTT	CASSLAGAQGDTQYF
TRBD1	.	TRBV19	TRBJ2-7	TGTGCCAGTAGTTATCCAGGGGGCTACGAGCAGTACTTC	CASSYPGGYEQYF
.	.	TRBV6-5	TRBJ2-7	TGTGCCAGCAGTTACTCACCGGGGTACGCCTACGAGCAGTACTTC	CASSYSPGYAYEQYF
.	few	TRBV13	TRBJ2-7	TGTGCCAGCAGCCCCCGTGGAGGGGCCCTCGAGCAGTACTTC	CASSPRGGALEQYF
.	.	TRBV29-1	TRBJ2-1	TGCAGCGTTGATCGTGGTCGGAATGAGCAGTTCTTC	CSVDRGRNEQFF
TRBD1	.	TRBV5-1	TRBJ2-1	TGCGCCAGCAGCTTGGGACAGGGGGCATCCTACAATGAGCAGTTCTTC	CASSLGQGASYNEQFF
.	.	TRBV5-1	TRBJ2-1	TGCGCCAGCAGCTATGGGACACCTACCTACAATGAGCAGTTCTTC	CASSYGTPTYNEQFF
.	.	TRBV2	TRBJ2-2	TGTGCCAGCAGTGGACAGGGACTCGACACCGGGGAGCTGTTTTTT	CASSGQGLDTGELFF
.	.	TRBV7-8	TRBJ1-2	TGTGCCAGCAGCTTAGGCTTAACAGGCTACACCTTC	CASSLGLTGYTF
TRBD1	once	TRBV6-5	TRBJ2-7	TGTGCCAGCAGTCGGGACAGGTCGTACGAGCAGTACTTC	CASSRDRSYEQYF
TRBD1	.	TRBV2	TRBJ1-6	TGTGCCAGCAGGGAGACAGGGAACCTCTATAATTCACCCCTCCACTTT	CASRETGNLYNSPLHF
TRBD2	.	TRBV25-1	TRBJ2-3	TGTGCCAGCAGTGATAGCGGGAGACAAGATACGCAGTATTTT	CASSDSGRQDTQYF
.	.	TRBV5-1	TRBJ1-1	TGCGCCAGCAGCCCGTTAGGAGGTCTCGACACTGAAGCTTTCTTT	CASSPLGGLDTEAFF
.	.	TRBV5-1	TRBJ2-3	TGCGCCAGCAGCCCCGAAGGAGTTTACACGCAGTATTTT	CASSPEGVYTQYF
.	.	TRBV7-9	TRBJ2-5	TGTGCCAGCACCCCTTGGAGACTCCAAGAGACCCAGTACTTC	CASTPWRLQETQYF
TRBD1	.	TRBV7-3	TRBJ2-3	TGTGCCAGCAGCTCTGGGACAGGTGTTGATACGCAGTATTTT	CASSSGTGVDTQYF
.	.	TRBV5-1	TRBJ1-1	TGCGCCAGCAGCTTGCAGGGTGACACTGAAGCTTTCTTT	CASSLQGDTEAFF
.	once	TRBV7-9	TRBJ2-1	TGTGCCAGCAGCTCCCCCGTAATTCGAGGTCGGCACTCCTACAATGAGCAGTTCTTC	CASSSPVIRGRHSYNEQFF
TRBD2	.	TRBV29-1	TRBJ2-1	TGCAGCGTCACCGGGACTAGCGGGAAGGACAATGAGCAGTTCTTC	CSVTGTSGKDNEQFF
.	.	TRBV30	TRBJ2-1	TGTGCCTGGAGTGCCTATGACTCGTCAGAGCAGTTCTTC	CAWSAYDSSEQFF
TRBD1	.	TRBV6-5	TRBJ1-2	TGTGCCAGCAGACAGGGGGCCGGCTACACCTTC	CASRQGAGYTF
.	.	TRBV7-2	TRBJ1-3	TGTGCCAGCAGCTTAGCACACTCTGGAAACACCATATATTTT	CASSLAHSGNTIYF
TRBD1	few	TRBV6-6	TRBJ1-1	TGTGCCAGCAGCCTAGACAGGGGAAGTGAAGCTTTCTTT	CASSLDRGSEAFF
.	.	TRBV4-1	TRBJ1-2	TGCGCCAGCAGCCCCGTGACCCGGGGGGAGGGCTATGGCTACACCTTC	CASSPVTRGEGYGYTF
TRBD1	.	TRBV30	TRBJ1-6	TGCGCCTGGAGAGGGGACAGGGGTGAGGATTCACCCCTCCACTTT	CAWRGDRGEDSPLHF
TRBD2	.	TRBV7-2	TRBJ2-3	TGTGCCAGCAGCTTAGGCCGGGGGGGATTAATCACAGATACGCAGTATTTT	CASSLGRGGLITDTQYF